The rows below give T cell receptor beta chains drawn from one sample of a study of blood T cell repertoires in COVID-19. Clones were read by immunoSEQ multiplex PCR, and TCRdb kept only the in-frame ones, dropping some. The top ten clones hold around 8% of a sample with some 320,000 clones, over 75% of them seen once. Sequencing was performed on peripheral blood. Source of these receptors: a woman aged 45-59 years who had recovered from COVID-19. Both conserved end residues are part of each CDR3. D genes are given only for firm matches. Clone size is not always given. Where it is, it says once, few, many or a class for expanded clones.

CDR3 length	D gene	J gene	V gene	clone size	CDR3 DNA	CDR3 protein
20	TRBD2	TRBJ2-3	TRBV6-2/TRBV6-3	NA	TGTGCCAGCAGTTACTCGATTGGCCTAGCGGGAGGGTTTAGCACAGATACGCAGTATTTT	CASSYSIGLAGGFSTDTQYF
14	NA	TRBJ1-2	TRBV6-5	NA	TGTGCCAGCAGTTCCCCCATCACCGGAGCAGGCTACACCTTC	CASSSPITGAGYTF
15	NA	TRBJ2-5	TRBV5-5	NA	TGTGCCAGCAGCCCAGAATGGGGCACACAAGAGACCCAGTACTTC	CASSPEWGTQETQYF
16	TRBD2	TRBJ2-1	TRBV27	NA	TGTGCCAGCAGTTTATTCGCGGGGGGGCGAGACAATGAGCAGTTCTTC	CASSLFAGGRDNEQFF
16	TRBD2	TRBJ2-2	TRBV7-9	few	TGTGCCAGCAGCGGGGCGGGAGTGTACGCCACCGGGGAGCTGTTTTTT	CASSGAGVYATGELFF
17	NA	TRBJ1-3	TRBV6-2/TRBV6-3	NA	TGTGCCAGCAGTTACTCAGAGTCGGAGGTTTATGGAAACACCATATATTTT	CASSYSESEVYGNTIYF
14	TRBD2	TRBJ2-7	TRBV9	NA	TGTGCCAGCAGCTCAGGGACTAGCGGGGGAATGGAGTACTTC	CASSSGTSGGMEYF
14	NA	TRBJ2-2	TRBV18	NA	TGTGCCAGCTCGGAGGACAGGAACACCGGGGAGCTGTTTTTT	CASSEDRNTGELFF
16	NA	TRBJ2-1	TRBV27	NA	TGTGCCAGCAGTTCCCAGAAGAGGGACTTTTACAATGAGCAGTTCTTC	CASSSQKRDFYNEQFF
15	TRBD2	TRBJ2-7	TRBV24-1	NA	TGTGCCACCAGTGAGGGACTAGCGGGGACCTACGAGCAGTACTTC	CATSEGLAGTYEQYF
14	TRBD1	TRBJ1-1	TRBV11-2	NA	TGTGCCAGCAGAAAGACAGGGAGCGGAACTGAAGCTTTCTTT	CASRKTGSGTEAFF
15	TRBD1	TRBJ1-2	TRBV6-4	NA	TGTGCCAGCAGAATACCGGGACAGGGGTACGGTGGCTACACCTTC	CASRIPGQGYGGYTF
14	NA	TRBJ1-5	TRBV7-2	NA	TGTGCCAGCAGCTCACAGGGAAACAATCAGCCCCAGCATTTT	CASSSQGNNQPQHF
15	TRBD1	TRBJ1-5	TRBV19	many	TGTGCCAGTAGCCTCTCCGCAGGGGGCCCTCAGCCCCAGCATTTT	CASSLSAGGPQPQHF
13	TRBD1	TRBJ2-5	TRBV19	NA	TGTGCCAGCAGGGACAGGGGGCTGAAGACCCAGTACTTC	CASRDRGLKTQYF
13	NA	TRBJ1-1	TRBV7-8	NA	TGTGCCAGCAGCCCCGACAGGAATGCTGAGGCTTTCTTT	CASSPDRNAEAFF
13	NA	TRBJ2-5	TRBV29-1	NA	TGCAGCGTAGCCGCGGGCCGGCAAGAGACCCAGTACTTC	CSVAAGRQETQYF
12	NA	TRBJ2-3	TRBV7-8	NA	TGTGCCAGCAGCCAAACTAGAGAGGCGCAGTATTTT	CASSQTREAQYF
11	TRBD2	TRBJ2-1	TRBV12-3/TRBV12-4	NA	TGTGCCAGCAGTTTCCAAGCGGGGGCGTTCTTC	CASSFQAGAFF
15	TRBD2	TRBJ2-7	TRBV10-3	once	TGTGCCATCAGTGAGCGGACTAGTTCAATCTACGAGCAGTACTTC	CAISERTSSIYEQYF
20	TRBD2	TRBJ2-3	TRBV18	once	TGTGCCAGCTCAGGCGTGTTAAGTCCCAGACTAGCGGGAAGACCAGATACGCAGTATTTT	CASSGVLSPRLAGRPDTQYF
12	NA	TRBJ1-5	TRBV28	few	TGTGCCAGCAGTGCTCAGGATCAGCCCCAGCATTTT	CASSAQDQPQHF
15	NA	TRBJ1-2	TRBV28	NA	TGTGCCAGCAGGCCGAGGGCAGGGGTAGACGGTGGCTACACCTTC	CASRPRAGVDGGYTF
15	NA	TRBJ1-4	TRBV11-2	NA	TGTGCCAGCAGCTTAGGGACCGGGGGTGACGAAAAACTGTTTTTT	CASSLGTGGDEKLFF
12	TRBD1	TRBJ2-7	TRBV18	NA	TGTGCCAGCTCAGTCGACAGGGACGAGCAGTACTTC	CASSVDRDEQYF
16	TRBD1	TRBJ1-4	TRBV29-1	NA	TGCAGCGTTGTGACCGGACAGGGGGTATCGGGAGAAAAACTGTTTTTT	CSVVTGQGVSGEKLFF
13	NA	TRBJ2-7	TRBV15	once	TGTGCCACCAGCAGATACGGGACATACGAGCAGTACTTC	CATSRYGTYEQYF
14	TRBD1	TRBJ1-6	TRBV6-5	NA	TGTGCCAGCAGAGACAGGGTCGTTGATTCACCCCTCCACTTT	CASRDRVVDSPLHF
14	NA	TRBJ2-3	TRBV5-4	few	TGTGCCAGCAGCTGGGCGGGGGCCACAGATACGCAGTATTTT	CASSWAGATDTQYF
14	TRBD2	TRBJ2-5	TRBV27	NA	TGTGCCAGCCTGGCTTTGGGGCGGGGGGAGACCCAGTACTTC	CASLALGRGETQYF
13	NA	TRBJ1-6	TRBV12-1	NA	TGTGCCCCCCGGGCAGACAGGAATTCACCCCTCCACTTT	CAPRADRNSPLHF
15	NA	TRBJ2-7	TRBV7-2	NA	TGTGCCAGCAGCTTAGGCGGAGCGCAATCGGGCGAGCAGTACTTC	CASSLGGAQSGEQYF
14	TRBD1	TRBJ1-5	TRBV7-8	NA	TGTGCCAGCAGCACTAGACAGGGTTATCAGCCCCAGCATTTT	CASSTRQGYQPQHF
15	NA	TRBJ1-6	TRBV7-2	NA	TGTGCCAGCAGCCCCCAACAGGGTAATAATTCACCCCTCCACTTT	CASSPQQGNNSPLHF
12	NA	TRBJ1-2	TRBV6-5	once	TGTGCCGGACGACAGGCGCTCTATGGCTACACCTTC	CAGRQALYGYTF
16	NA	TRBJ2-1	TRBV7-9	once	TGTGCCAGCAGCTTACCACGGGAGAACTCCTACAATGAGCAGTTCTTC	CASSLPRENSYNEQFF
16	TRBD2	TRBJ2-2	TRBV25-1	NA	TGTGCCAGCAGACAGACTAGCTCCTCGAACACCGGGGAGCTGTTTTTT	CASRQTSSSNTGELFF
11	NA	TRBJ2-1	TRBV29-1	NA	TGCAGCGCTTCCCCCTTAGATGAGCAGTTCTTC	CSASPLDEQFF
15	TRBD2	TRBJ2-5	TRBV20-1	NA	TGCAGTGCTAGTCCCTTAGCGGGGAACCAAGAGACCCAGTACTTC	CSASPLAGNQETQYF
12	NA	TRBJ2-1	TRBV27	once	TGTGCCAGTCGGGGCTCCTACAATGAGCAGTTCTTC	CASRGSYNEQFF
14	TRBD1	TRBJ1-6	TRBV10-1	NA	TGCGCCAGCAGCAGGGACAGGGTCGGGTCACCCCTCCACTTT	CASSRDRVGSPLHF
15	TRBD1	TRBJ1-6	TRBV7-2	NA	TGTGCCAGCAGCCCAAGACAGGGTGGGAATTCACCCCTCCACTTT	CASSPRQGGNSPLHF
15	NA	TRBJ2-3	TRBV24-1	NA	TGTGCCACCAGTGATCTTAGCGGATACACAGATACGCAGTATTTT	CATSDLSGYTDTQYF
13	NA	TRBJ1-5	TRBV24-1	once	TGTGCCACCAGTGATGCAGGGAATCAGCCCCAGCATTTT	CATSDAGNQPQHF
16	NA	TRBJ2-5	TRBV3-1/TRBV3-2	NA	TGTGCCAGCAGCCAAGCCGGGGTGGAGGGACAAGAGACCCAGTACTTC	CASSQAGVEGQETQYF
16	NA	TRBJ2-6	TRBV9	NA	TGTGCCAGCAGCGTAGAAACGGCGCGGGGGGCCAACGTCCTGACTTTC	CASSVETARGANVLTF
11	NA	TRBJ2-7	TRBV3-1/TRBV3-2	NA	TGTGCCAGCAGCCGGCGGGGCGAGCAGTACTTC	CASSRRGEQYF
14	NA	TRBJ1-2	TRBV6-6	few	TGTGCCAGCAGTCGGACAGATATTAACTATGGCTACACCTTC	CASSRTDINYGYTF
13	NA	TRBJ2-2	TRBV19	NA	TGTGCCAGTAGTATCCCTTCCCCCGGGGAGCTGTTTTTT	CASSIPSPGELFF
13	NA	TRBJ2-5	TRBV18	NA	TGTGCCAGCTCACCTCAGGAAAAGTCGACCCAGTACTTC	CASSPQEKSTQYF
14	NA	TRBJ1-5	TRBV28	NA	TGTGCCAGCAGCCGGACGGGGGATAATCAGCCCCAGCATTTT	CASSRTGDNQPQHF
16	NA	TRBJ2-1	TRBV7-2	NA	TGTGCCAGCAGCTTAATGTGGACAGCCCTTGGGAATGAGCAGTTCTTC	CASSLMWTALGNEQFF
16	NA	TRBJ2-3	TRBV5-1	NA	TGCGCCAGCAGCTTGCCGTCCCAACCGGGCACAGATACGCAGTATTTT	CASSLPSQPGTDTQYF
13	NA	TRBJ1-4	TRBV18	NA	TGTGCCAGCTCACCCAGGGAATTGAAGTTTCTGTTTTTT	CASSPRELKFLFF
15	NA	TRBJ2-1	TRBV10-3	NA	TGTGCCATCAGGGATGGGGGGAGCTCCTACAATGAGCAGTTCTTC	CAIRDGGSSYNEQFF
14	NA	TRBJ1-4	TRBV7-9	NA	TGTGCCAGCAGCTTAGTGGGGGGTGGTGAAAAACTGTTTTTT	CASSLVGGGEKLFF
16	TRBD1	TRBJ2-3	TRBV7-2	NA	TGTGCCAGCAGCCCCTGGCCGGGCAGGGGGACAGATACGCAGTATTTT	CASSPWPGRGTDTQYF
11	NA	TRBJ1-3	TRBV6-1	NA	TGTGCCAGCAGTGAATCGAACACCATATATTTT	CASSESNTIYF
16	TRBD2	TRBJ2-7	TRBV6-2/TRBV6-3	NA	TGTGCCAGCAGTTATTCTAGCGGGGTAGGGGCCTACGAGCAGTACTTC	CASSYSSGVGAYEQYF
15	TRBD1	TRBJ1-5	TRBV28	NA	TGTGCCAGCACCTCCCGACAGGGAAGCAATCAGCCCCAGCATTTT	CASTSRQGSNQPQHF